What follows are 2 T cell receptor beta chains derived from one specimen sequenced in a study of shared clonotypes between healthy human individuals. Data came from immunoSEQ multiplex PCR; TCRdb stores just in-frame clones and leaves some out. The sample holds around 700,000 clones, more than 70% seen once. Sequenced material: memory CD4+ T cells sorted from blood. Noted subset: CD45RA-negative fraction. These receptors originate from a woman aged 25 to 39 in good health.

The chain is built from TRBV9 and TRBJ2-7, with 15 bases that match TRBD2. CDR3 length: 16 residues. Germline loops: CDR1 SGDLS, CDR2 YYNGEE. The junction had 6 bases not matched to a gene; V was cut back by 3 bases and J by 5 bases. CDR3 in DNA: TGTGCCAGCAGCGCCAGGGGGACTAGCGGGAGGAACGAGCAGTACTTC. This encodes CASSARGTSGRNEQYF.

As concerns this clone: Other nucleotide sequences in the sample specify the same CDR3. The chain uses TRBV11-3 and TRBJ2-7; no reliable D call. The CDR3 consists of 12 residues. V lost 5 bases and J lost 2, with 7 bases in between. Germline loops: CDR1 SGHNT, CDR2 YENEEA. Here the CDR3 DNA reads TGTGCCAGCAGCCGAACGCCCTACGAGCAGTACTTC. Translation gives CASSRTPYEQYF.